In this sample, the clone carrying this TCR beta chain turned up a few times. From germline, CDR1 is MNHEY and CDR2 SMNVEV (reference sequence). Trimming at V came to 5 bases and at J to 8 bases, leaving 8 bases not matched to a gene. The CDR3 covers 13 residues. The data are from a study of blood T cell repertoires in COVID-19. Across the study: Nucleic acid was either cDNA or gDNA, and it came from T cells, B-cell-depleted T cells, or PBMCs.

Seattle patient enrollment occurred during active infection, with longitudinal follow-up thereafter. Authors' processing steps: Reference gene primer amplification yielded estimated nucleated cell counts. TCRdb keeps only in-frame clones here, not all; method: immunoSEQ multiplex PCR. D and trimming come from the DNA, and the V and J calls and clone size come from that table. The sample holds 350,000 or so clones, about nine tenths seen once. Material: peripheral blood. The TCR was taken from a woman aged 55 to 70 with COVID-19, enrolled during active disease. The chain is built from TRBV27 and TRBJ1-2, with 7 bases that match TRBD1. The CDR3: CASSQDRVGGYTF. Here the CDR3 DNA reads TGTGCCAGCAGTCAAGACAGGGTCGGCGGCTACACCTTC.